These T cell receptor beta chains were read from a single sample in a study. TCRdb reanalysed the 5' RACE reads using MiXCR and keeps one entry per CDR3 protein. The table lists under 6,500 distinct CDR3 sequences, 69% of them singletons, with approximately 3.9% in the top ten. Sequenced: memory CD4+ T cells sorted from a lymph node. Every receptor here comes from a female donor with breast cancer. CDR3s leave out the opening cysteine and the closing phenylalanine or tryptophan. The order of the fields is V gene, CDR3 length, J gene, CDR3 protein.

TRBV2	13	TRBJ2-7	ASSEQGDRAYEQY
TRBV7-2	13	TRBJ2-1	ASSLDGQGSREQF
TRBV12-2	12	TRBJ1-2	ASRLAQTGGGYT
TRBV20-1	11	TRBJ1-1	SASRGFGTEAF
TRBV20-1	8	TRBJ1-1	SDARTEAF
TRBV12-3/TRBV12-4	11	TRBJ2-7	ASSLEDSYEQY
TRBV11-2	15	TRBJ2-5	ASSLARGAYNKETQY
TRBV5-1	14	TRBJ1-1	TSSPWGQGALGGAF
TRBV5-1	13	TRBJ1-2	ASSLGQGRNYGYT
TRBV13	13	TRBJ2-6	ASSFRLPGANVLT
TRBV20-1	9	TRBJ2-5	SASLGETQY
TRBV5-1	13	TRBJ2-2	ASSLGDRAAGELF
TRBV15	12	TRBJ2-3	ATTHVEGTDTQY
TRBV21-1	13	TRBJ1-2	ASGRDRLANYGYT
TRBV6-1	10	TRBJ1-6	ASNILPSPLH
TRBV20-1	11	TRBJ2-3	SASLTRTDTQY
TRBV4-1	14	TRBJ1-5	ASSVRWPNSNQPQH
TRBV5-6	13	TRBJ1-4	ASSLVGAGDEKLF
TRBV6-6	11	TRBJ1-1	ASSYRQGGEAF
TRBV12-3/TRBV12-4	13	TRBJ1-5	ASSLLGGGSQPQH
TRBV29-1	10	TRBJ1-1	SVLYMNTEAF
TRBV6-1	11	TRBJ2-3	ASSEVATDTQY